What follows is one T cell receptor beta chain and its context. It has no known antigen specificity. No qualities accompany the bases; no much larger clone lies one base away. One collaborating source in Seattle enrolled patients while the patients were actively infected and followed the patients over time throughout the course of disease. The collaborating institutions used their own protocols to collect whole blood in K2EDTA tubes. For TCRbeta analysis, collaborator samples were shipped as frozen whole blood, as isolated PBMCs, or as DNA extracted from either sample type. TCRbeta CDR3 regions were amplified from genomic DNA using the immunoSEQ Assay, a bias-controlled multiplex PCR. The authors processed their data as follows. Within the assay, amplification of reference gene primers was used to estimate how many nucleated cells each sample contained. To quantify the absolute abundance of each unique TCRbeta CDR3 rearrangement, sequence reads were collapsed and filtered. For each sample, productive Simpson clonality was calculated by taking the square root of Simpson's diversity index across productive rearrangements. The source is immuneACCESS, and TCRdb retained only in-frame sequences with V and J called. Part of the clones is not carried over; for the studies checked, unresolved V genes explain less than half of this, and the remainder is unexplained. That table is the source of V, J and clone size, and D and trimming were worked out from the DNA. The sample table holds roughly 150,000 clones, of which 79% were seen once. The top ten constitute around 8.1% of the sample.

These data originate in a study of blood T cell repertoires in COVID-19 (dated by TCRdb to between 2020 and 2021). About the full investigation: Collaborator samples came from the United States, Italy and Spain and covered acute and convalescent phases of COVID-19. The material from the prospective study consisted of cDNA or gDNA derived from T cells, B-cell-depleted T cells, or PBMCs. Deeply sampled blood TCRbeta repertoires from subjects exposed to, actively infected with, or recovered from COVID-19 were included in the dataset. A freely available public database, intended as a resource for researchers studying the immune response to SARS-CoV-2, is where the repertoires were released. The samples were drawn from two sources: the first 160 participants of the ongoing ImmuneRACE study, and 950 to 1,500 subjects contributed by 6 global collaborators. The sample metadata nearly always contained a de-identified subject ID, COVID-19 status, age in years and sex. HLA class I and class II types, where available, came from metadata supplied by the sample provider rather than from assay-based typing. Beyond this particular receptor, the publication reports: How much clinical and demographic metadata was included differed by source and by participant, and the metadata was provided uncurated.

V trim: 6 bases; J trim: 2 bases; unmatched bases: 7. From the cysteine up to the phenylalanine, the CDR3 has a length of 17 residues. The sequence is cut down to CDR3 DNA, 51 bases in frame from base 1. The germline V gene specifies MDHEN as CDR1 and SYDVKM as CDR2. The receptor was isolated from a woman aged 55-69 years with COVID-19, enrolled during active disease. This sequence uses TRBV28 and TRBJ1-4, with TRBD1 identical over 12 junction bases. Input material: peripheral blood. The CDR3 is CASSTRDRGLTNEKLFF. The nucleotide sequence reads TGTGCCAGCAGCACACGGGACAGGGGGCTCACTAATGAAAAACTGTTTTTT.